The rows below give T cell receptor beta chains drawn from one sample of a study of CD8 T cells in Susac syndrome. MiXCR was run by TCRdb on the immunoSEQ multiplex PCR reads, yielding one entry per CDR3 protein. The sample consists of 100,000 to 150,000 distinct CDR3 sequences, around 94% of them appearing once. The sequencing sample was made of CD8+ T cells from PBMCs. The receptor set was obtained from a human donor with Susac syndrome. Each CDR3 is given without its conserved first and last residue.

TRBV30	TRBJ1-5	AWSQGQGSNQPQH
TRBV27	TRBJ1-1	ASSEGGARGLTEAF
TRBV19	TRBJ2-1	ASSKWAGGAYNEQF
TRBV7-6	TRBJ2-1	ASSPDRVRNEQF
TRBV2	TRBJ1-2	ASERRGWYGYT
TRBV20-1	TRBJ1-2	SARDYRGVDGYT
TRBV19	TRBJ2-3	ASSTGQGTDTQY
TRBV12-3/TRBV12-4	TRBJ2-5	ASSSGREETQY
TRBV28	TRBJ1-6	ASSGGKLNSPLH
TRBV4-1	TRBJ1-5	ASSPKGRQPQH
TRBV4-1	TRBJ2-5	ASSQDSALRAQETQY
TRBV6-1	TRBJ2-7	ASSEAIAGEIYEQY
TRBV19	TRBJ2-7	ASGEGSYEQY
TRBV7-9	TRBJ1-5	ASTQGQGANQPQH
TRBV30	TRBJ1-1	AWSRWGQGSMNTEAF
TRBV7-8	TRBJ1-1	ASSDGTGKTEAF
TRBV5-6	TRBJ1-1	ASSLAGGRENTEAF
TRBV30	TRBJ2-5	AWSVRLARQETQY
TRBV11-1	TRBJ2-2	ASSFTGNTGELF
TRBV27	TRBJ2-3	ASHPLAGAGGTDTQY